One sample yielded the 30 T cell receptor beta chains listed below, sequenced in a study of glioma-infiltrating T cells. Using RNA template, CDR3s of TCR alpha and beta were amplified with iRepertoire arm-PCR. TCRdb reprocessed the multiplex PCR reads with MiXCR, giving one entry per CDR3 protein. This table has 93,000 or so distinct CDR3 sequences, 25% to 35% appearing once. Sequencing was done on a sample of glioma tissue, nonneoplastic brain tissue, or PBMCs (not recorded which). All receptors come from a human donor with low-grade glioma or glioblastoma, undergoing nonglioma brain surgery, or in good health (not recorded which).

This clonotype was found a few times. This chain links TRBV7-9 with TRBJ1-6, with 7 bases lining up with TRBD1. The ends lost 7 bases at V and 10 bases at J; junction bases unmatched: 10. The CDR3 consists of 14 residues. Per germline, CDR1 SEHNR and CDR2 FQNEAQ (reference sequence). As DNA, the CDR3 is TGTGCCAGCATCGCGAGCGCAGGGGGGTCACCCCTCCACTTT. Translation gives CASIASAGGSPLHF. Full variable domain (rest looked up from reference TRBV7-9 and TRBJ1-6): DTGVSQNPRHKITKRGQNVTFRCDPISEHNRLYWYRQTLGQGPEFLTYFQNEAQLEKSRLLSDRFSAERPKGSFSTLEIQRTEQGDSAMYLCASIASAGGSPLHFGNGTRLTVT.

This clonotype was counted many times. V is TRBV20-1 and J is TRBJ2-7; D possibly matches TRBD1 or TRBD2 (5 bases each). Per germline, CDR1 DFQATT and CDR2 SNEGSKA (reference sequence). The germline V and J ends were trimmed by 3 bases and 0 bases, with 9 bases remaining between them. This CDR3 region has 13 residues. CDR3 amino acids: CSARGVSSYEQYF. CDR3 DNA: TGCAGTGCTAGGGGGGTTAGCTCCTACGAGCAGTACTTC.

In this sample, this clonotype turned up many times. The chain links TRBV19 to TRBJ1-5; no clear D gene. This CDR3 has 14 residues. Trimming pared 5 bases from V and 0 bases from J, leaving 8 bases between. Germline CDR1 reads LNHDA; CDR2 reads SQIVND (reference sequence). Written as DNA, the CDR3 is TGTGCCAGTAGTTCAACAGTTAGCAATCAGCCCCAGCATTTT. It encodes CASSSTVSNQPQHF.

There are many counts of this clonotype. The chain couples TRBV20-1 to TRBJ2-7, with a tentative D call TRBD1 (5 bases). The CDR3 length is 13 residues. Germline lookup yields CDR1 DFQATT and CDR2 SNEGSKA (reference sequence). V lost 2 bases, J lost 2 bases, and 10 bases lay in between. CDR3 amino acids: CSARQDTTYEQYF. Here the CDR3 DNA reads TGCAGTGCTAGACAGGACACAACCTACGAGCAGTACTTC.

This clonotype was detected a few times. The CDR3 sequence: CSEYLAGGPGETQYF. The CDR3 region has the DNA TGCAGCGAATATCTAGCGGGGGGGCCGGGAGAGACCCAGTACTTC. The chain has TRBV29-1 and TRBJ2-5; 12 bases are shared with TRBD2. Germline V CDR1 and CDR2: SQVTM, ANQGSEA. The V gene end was trimmed by 7 bases and the J gene end by 4 bases; junction bases not matched to a gene: 10. The length of the CDR3 is 15 residues. The whole variable domain, remainder taken from reference TRBV29-1 and TRBJ2-5, is SAVISQKPSRDICQRGTSLTIQCQVDSQVTMMFWYRQQPGQSLTLIATANQGSEATYESGFVIDKFPISRPNLTFSTLTVSNMSPEDSSIYLCSEYLAGGPGETQYFGPGTRLLVL.

This clonotype was counted many times. The chain joins TRBV6-1 to TRBJ1-2; D uncertain. With 8 bases removed from V and 1 base from J, the gap between germline ends came to 11 bases. This CDR3 is built from 13 residues. CDR1 is MNHNS, CDR2 SASEGT, per germline. DNA of the CDR3: TGTGCCAGCCGAACGACAAATAACTATGGCTACACCTTC. It codes for CASRTTNNYGYTF.

The rearrangement uses TRBV18 and TRBJ1-1; TRBD1 agrees at 7 bases. The CDR3 has 14 residues. CDR1 KGHSH and CDR2 LQKENI come from the germline V gene. V lost 4 bases and J lost 3; bases outside the gene matches: 5. This CDR3 is CASSLRQGYTEAFF. In nucleotides, the CDR3 is TGTGCCAGCTCACTCCGACAGGGATACACTGAAGCTTTCTTT.

As DNA, the CDR3 is TGCAGCGTTTTGTCAGGGCCTAATCAGCCCCAGCATTTT. Its translation is CSVLSGPNQPQHF. J is TRBJ1-5 and V is TRBV29-1, with a possible D match to TRBD1 (5 bases). The germline V gene has CDR1 SQVTM and CDR2 ANQGSEA. The CDR3 is 13 residues long. Trimming removed 5 bases at V and 4 bases at J, with 12 bases between. The whole variable domain, remainder taken from reference TRBV29-1 and TRBJ1-5, is SAVISQKPSRDICQRGTSLTIQCQVDSQVTMMFWYRQQPGQSLTLIATANQGSEATYESGFVIDKFPISRPNLTFSTLTVSNMSPEDSSIYLCSVLSGPNQPQHFGDGTRLSIL.

The V gene is TRBV6-1, the J gene TRBJ2-7, with 7 bases that match TRBD1. J lost 1 base, V lost 6 bases, and 9 bases had no gene match. The CDR3 has 15 residues. The germline CDR1 and CDR2 sequences are MNHNS and SASEGT. The CDR3 region is CASRPGTAPSYEQYF. The CDR3 bases are TGTGCCAGCAGACCCGGGACAGCACCTTCCTACGAGCAGTACTTC.

Turning to this clonotype: A much larger clonotype is one base distant, so this may be a read error. This chain uses TRBV20-1 with TRBJ2-7; D may be TRBD1 or TRBD2 (5 bases each). The J call may be incorrect, as the DNA end agrees better with TRBJ2-5. The CDR3 runs to 16 residues. Per the germline V gene, CDR1 is DFQATT and CDR2 is SNEGSKA (reference sequence). The CDR3 DNA reads TGCAGTGCTAGAGATCCGGGACGGAATTACCAAGAGACCCAGTACTTC. Translated: CSARDPGRNYQETQYF.

Remarks on this clonotype: A much larger clone is a single base away; this may be a read error. This sequence joins TRBV27 and TRBJ2-3; 10 bases line up with TRBD2. This CDR3 comprises 17 residues. Trimming at V came to 8 bases and at J to 4 bases, leaving 15 bases not matched to a gene. The germline V gene has CDR1 MNHEY and CDR2 SMNVEV (reference sequence). The CDR3 protein is CASGNYGLAEDADTQYF. CDR3 DNA sequence: TGTGCCAGCGGCAACTATGGACTAGCGGAGGATGCAGATACGCAGTATTTT.

This clonotype was found a few times. V is TRBV3-1 and J is TRBJ2-2; 10 nucleotides agree with TRBD2. CDR1 and CDR2 (germline): LGHDT, YNNKEL (reference sequence). CDR3 length: 14 residues. The trim removed 4 bases at V and 6 bases at J, leaving 2 bases unmatched. The CDR3 region has the DNA TGTGCCAGCAGCCCCGGGACTAGCGCCGGGGAGCTGTTTTTT. This gives the protein CASSPGTSAGELFF.

This clonotype was picked up many times. V gene TRBV28 combines with J gene TRBJ1-3, with D uncertain. CDR1 MDHEN and CDR2 SYDVKM come from the germline V gene. The CDR3 loop spans 15 amino acids. V shed 4 bases and J shed 4 bases, with 14 bases lying between them. The CDR3 loop is CASSSLPSRGNTIYF. The CDR3 DNA follows: TGTGCCAGCAGTTCCCTACCATCTCGGGGAAACACCATATATTTT.

This clonotype has ten or more counts. The chain combines TRBV12-3 or TRBV12-4 with TRBJ1-5; D gene uncertain. This CDR3 region has 12 residues. Trimming cost V 5 bases and J 4 bases, with 6 bases left between them. In nucleotides, the CDR3 is TGTGCCAGCAGTCGGTCTAATCAGCCCCAGCATTTT. Encoded protein: CASSRSNQPQHF.

This clonotype was detected a few times. This sequence joins TRBV12-3 or TRBV12-4 and TRBJ1-1; TRBD1 is a possible D gene (6 bases). CDR3 length equals 13 residues. The V end was cut by 2 bases, the J end by 3 bases, with 7 bases between. The CDR3: CASSLYRDTEAFF. The CDR3 bases are TGTGCCAGCAGTTTATACAGGGACACTGAAGCTTTCTTT.

Concerning this clonotype: A much more abundant neighbour one base away suggests this may be a read error. The CDR3 DNA is TGTGCCATCAGTTCCCTGATAAAGGCCAACGTCCTGACTTTC. Its translation: CAISSLIKANVLTF. The J gene is TRBJ2-6, the V gene TRBV6-5; D call uncertain. Germline CDR1 MNHEY, CDR2 SVGAGI. This CDR3 spans 14 amino acids.

This clonotype was detected ten times or more. V and J are TRBV6-1 and TRBJ1-5; TRBD1 matches at 8 bases. After removal of 5 bases from V and 5 bases from J, the junction contained 5 bases not matched to a gene. CDR1 MNHNS and CDR2 SASEGT come from the germline V gene. This CDR3 contains 14 residues. CDR3 loop: CASSNQQGDQPQHF. In DNA, the CDR3 is TGTGCCAGCAGTAACCAACAGGGGGATCAGCCCCAGCATTTT.

This clonotype appeared many times. The gene calls are TRBV20-1 and TRBJ1-1; no clear D. V was pared by 3 bases and J by 2 bases, with 10 bases between. The CDR3 is 13 amino acids. CDR1 is DFQATT, CDR2 SNEGSKA, per germline (reference sequence). Written as DNA, the CDR3 is TGCAGTGCTAGGCGGGTGGCAAACACTGAAGCTTTCTTT. This translates into CSARRVANTEAFF.

This clonotype was seen a handful of times. The rearrangement uses TRBV5-4 and TRBJ1-5; no clear D gene. There are 14 residues in the CDR3. The ends were cut back, 0 bases at V and 2 bases at J, with 6 bases in the middle. CDR1 SGHNT and CDR2 YYREEE come from the germline V gene (reference sequence). The CDR3 sequence: CASSLDRRNQPQHF. The CDR3 DNA reads as TGTGCCAGCAGCTTGGATCGCCGCAATCAGCCCCAGCATTTT.

At least ten counts were recorded for this clonotype. The chain employs TRBV19 and TRBJ1-1; D gene ambiguous. CDR1 and CDR2 (germline): LNHDA, SQIVND (reference sequence). Trimming shortened V by 4 bases and J by 0 bases, and 6 bases separated the two germline ends. CDR3 length equals 13 residues. CDR3 bases: TGTGCCAGTAGTACAACGGTGAACACTGAAGCTTTCTTT. Translation gives CASSTTVNTEAFF. Together with reference TRBV19 and TRBJ1-1, the CDR3 gives the full variable domain: DGGITQSPKYLFRKEGQNVTLSCEQNLNHDAMYWYRQDPGQGLRLIYYSQIVNDFQKGDIAEGYSVSREKKESFPLTVTSAQKNPTAFYLCASSTTVNTEAFFGQGTRLTVV.

Concerning this clonotype itself: Compared with germline, one end of the junction differs, possibly owing to a read error. V and J are TRBV18 and TRBJ2-5; D unclear. CDR3 length: 13 amino acids. The V gene's germline CDR1 is KGHSH and CDR2 LQKENI. CDR3 sequence reads: CASSPPVPEAQYF. DNA of the CDR3: TGTGCCAGCTCACCACCGGTTCCAGAGGCCCAGTACTTC. Looking up the rest from reference TRBV18 and TRBJ2-5 gives the full variable domain: NAGVMQNPRHLVRRRGQEARLRCSPMKGHSHVYWYRQLPEEGLKFMVYLQKENIIDESGMPKERFSAEFPKEGPSILRIQQVVRGDSAAYFCASSPPVPEAQYFGPGTRLLVL.

The table lists this clonotype with many counts. V is TRBV4-3 and J is TRBJ2-3, with D hard to call. The CDR3 runs 15 residues. The germline V and J ends were trimmed by 1 base and 1 base, with 9 bases remaining between them. Germline V gene data show CDR1 as LGHNA and CDR2 as YSLEER. The CDR3 sequence: CASSQGTPGTDTQYF. The CDR3 DNA reads TGCGCCAGCAGCCAAGGTACACCGGGCACAGATACGCAGTATTTT.

This clonotype was counted only a few times. V is TRBV18 and J is TRBJ2-2, with 8 bases aligning to TRBD2. With V trimmed by 0 bases and J by 1 base, 7 bases remained unmatched. From germline, CDR1 is KGHSH and CDR2 LQKENI. The CDR3 sequence is 18 residues long. The CDR3 bases are TGTGCCAGCTCACCACCCAAAGCGGGGGCCAGGAACACCGGGGAGCTGTTTTTT. As protein: CASSPPKAGARNTGELFF.

A remark on this clonotype: This may arise from a read error, as a much more abundant clone is one base away. The CDR3 DNA sequence: TGCACCAGCAGCTTTATAACAGGGGGCACTGAAGCTTTCTTT. Translated, it gives CTSSFITGGTEAFF. The gene calls are TRBV5-1 and TRBJ1-1; TRBD1 matches 8 bases. CDR3 length: 14 residues. From germline, CDR1 is SGHRS and CDR2 YFSETQ. The whole variable domain, remainder taken from reference TRBV5-1 and TRBJ1-1, is KAGVTQTPRYLIKTRGQQVTLSCSPISGHRSVSWYQQTPGQGLQFLFEYFSETQRNKGNFPGRFSGRQFSNSRSEMNVSTLELGDSALYLCTSSFITGGTEAFFGQGTRLTVV.

The sample holds a few counts of this clonotype. V and J are TRBV9 and TRBJ1-1; D ambiguous. Germline V gene sequence: CDR1 SGDLS, CDR2 YYNGEE. Trimming took off 2 bases at V and 3 bases at J, with 8 bases between the two ends. The CDR3 spans 13 residues. The CDR3 DNA reads as TGTGCCAGCAGCGTGGCGGGAGACACTGAAGCTTTCTTT. Its translation: CASSVAGDTEAFF.

Many counts were recorded for this clonotype. J is TRBJ1-5 and V is TRBV6-1; D uncertain. V was shortened by 5 bases and J by 1 base, with 6 bases between the two germline ends. The CDR3 contains 13 residues. Germline V lookup: CDR1 MNHNS, CDR2 SASEGT. CDR3: CASSFVSNQPQHF. The CDR3 DNA reads TGTGCCAGCAGTTTCGTAAGCAATCAGCCCCAGCATTTT.

This sequence joins TRBV3-1 and TRBJ1-4; 8 nucleotides agree with TRBD1. Unmatched junction bases numbered 11, after V lost 9 bases and J lost 8 bases. Germline values: CDR1 LGHDT, CDR2 YNNKEL (reference sequence). This CDR3 spans 14 amino acids. CDR3 DNA sequence: TGTGCCAGTCGACAGGGGAGCATCAACGAAAAACTGTTTTTT. Amino acids: CASRQGSINEKLFF.

This clonotype was seen a few times. The genes are TRBV24-1 and TRBJ2-2, with D hard to call. The V end was cut by 0 bases, the J end by 0 bases, with 13 bases between. This CDR3 is 18 amino acids long. The germline gives CDR1 KGHDR, CDR2 SFDVKD. As DNA, the CDR3 is TGTGCCACCAGTGATTTGCCTTATTCGGCATCGAACACCGGGGAGCTGTTTTTT. Encoded protein: CATSDLPYSASNTGELFF.

A few counts support this clonotype. The chain recombines TRBV7-9 with TRBJ2-7; perhaps TRBD1 as D (8 bases). Germline V gene lookup returns CDR1 SEHNR and CDR2 FQNEAQ (reference sequence). Trimming took off 7 bases at V and 2 bases at J, with 18 bases between the two ends. This CDR3 is 15 amino acids long. The CDR3 coding sequence is TGTGCCAGCACCCGGGGGGAGACAGGGGCCTACGAGCAGTACTTC. Its translation is CASTRGETGAYEQYF.

The V call is TRBV19, the J call TRBJ2-7, with TRBD1 matching over 8 bases. J gave up 1 base and V 8 bases, and 7 bases lay outside the gene matches. Germline CDR1 LNHDA, CDR2 SQIVND (reference sequence). The CDR3 extends over 14 amino acids. The CDR3 here is CASADRGASYEQYF. CDR3 coding DNA: TGTGCCAGTGCCGACAGGGGCGCGTCCTACGAGCAGTACTTC.